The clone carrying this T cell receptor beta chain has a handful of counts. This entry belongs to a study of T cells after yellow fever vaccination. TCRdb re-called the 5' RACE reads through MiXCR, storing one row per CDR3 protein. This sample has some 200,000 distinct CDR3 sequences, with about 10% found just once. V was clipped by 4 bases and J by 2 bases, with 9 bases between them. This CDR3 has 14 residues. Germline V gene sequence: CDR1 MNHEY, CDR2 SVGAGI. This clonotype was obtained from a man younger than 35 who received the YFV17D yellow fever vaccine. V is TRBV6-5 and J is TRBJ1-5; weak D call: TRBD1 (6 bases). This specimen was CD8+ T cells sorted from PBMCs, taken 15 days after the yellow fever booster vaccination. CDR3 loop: CASSSHRGNQPQHF. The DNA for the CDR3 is TGTGCCAGCAGTTCCCACAGGGGCAATCAGCCCCAGCATTTT.